A selection of T cell receptor beta chains follows, all from one sample in a study of blood T cell repertoires in COVID-19. TCRdb's table, derived via immunoSEQ multiplex PCR, lists solely in-frame clones and lacks some. The table includes 53,000 or so clones, about nine tenths detected once. Sequencing was carried out using peripheral blood. The receptors were gathered from a man aged 80 or over with acute or convalescent COVID-19. CDR3s include the opening cysteine and the closing phenylalanine or tryptophan. A D gene is named only where the DNA matches it firmly. The listing skips clone size in some rows; elsewhere it reads once, few, many or a size class.

>TRBJ1-1|few|TRBV19|-
TGTGCCACCCCAGGGGAGGGTTTGATGGGGAACACTGAAGCTTTCTTT
CATPGEGLMGNTEAFF
>TRBJ1-3|-|TRBV2|-
TGTGCCAGCAATCACGGAGAATCTGGAAACACCATATATTTT
CASNHGESGNTIYF
>TRBJ2-1|-|TRBV29-1|-
TGCAGCGCAAATCCCGGGAGACTAGGGGAGCAGTTCTTC
CSANPGRLGEQFF
>TRBJ2-2|-|TRBV6-2/TRBV6-3|TRBD2
TGTGCCAGCAGCCAGTTGTTTTGGACTAGCGGGGGGAACACCGGGGAGCTGTTTTTT
CASSQLFWTSGGNTGELFF
>TRBJ1-6|few|TRBV6-5|-
TGTGCCAGCAGTTACTCCCAGCGGAGTGAAGGTTCACCCCTCCACTTT
CASSYSQRSEGSPLHF
>TRBJ2-5|-|TRBV19|-
TGTGCCAGTAGTTTAAGCGGTAGGCTGATCCAAGAGACCCAGTACTTC
CASSLSGRLIQETQYF
>TRBJ1-2|-|TRBV7-9|-
TGTGCCAGCAGCTTAGAGGCTCAAGTCGGGGGCTACACCTTC
CASSLEAQVGGYTF
>TRBJ2-2|few|TRBV5-4|-
TGTGCCAGCAGCTTGGGGGGACTTCAGAACACCGGGGAGCTGTTTTTT
CASSLGGLQNTGELFF
>TRBJ1-1|-|TRBV2|-
TGTGCCAGCTTTAAGTACAGAAACACTGAAGCTTTCTTT
CASFKYRNTEAFF
>TRBJ2-1|-|TRBV6-2/TRBV6-3|TRBD1
TGTGCCAGCAGTCCGGGACAGGGGGCGGAGTTCTTC
CASSPGQGAEFF
>TRBJ1-1|-|TRBV11-2|-
TGTGCCAGCAGCCAGTTGAACACTGAAGCTTTCTTT
CASSQLNTEAFF
>TRBJ1-1|-|TRBV11-2|TRBD1
TGTGCCAGCAGGACAGGGGGTAGGACTGAAGCTTTCTTT
CASRTGGRTEAFF
>TRBJ2-1|-|TRBV10-3|-
TGTGCCATCAGTGAGTCGGGATATAAGGGAAGGGGGCAGTTCTTC
CAISESGYKGRGQFF
>TRBJ2-7|few|TRBV14|-
TGTGCCAGCAGCCAAGGAGAACAGGCCCTAGGATACGAGCAGTACTTC
CASSQGEQALGYEQYF
>TRBJ1-1|-|TRBV11-2|-
TGTGCCAGCAGCTTACAGGGCCTTGAGGCTTTCTTT
CASSLQGLEAFF
>TRBJ1-5|-|TRBV7-6|-
TGTGCCAGCAGCACCAAGGGACTGATCACCTATAGCAATCAGCCCCAGCATTTT
CASSTKGLITYSNQPQHF
>TRBJ1-2|-|TRBV6-1|TRBD1
TGTGCCAGCAGTGAAACAGGGGAAACTTATGGCTACACCTTC
CASSETGETYGYTF
>TRBJ2-2|-|TRBV6-2/TRBV6-3|TRBD1
TGTGCCAGCAGCCAGGACAGGCGGAACACCGGGGAGCTGTTTTTT
CASSQDRRNTGELFF
>TRBJ2-5|-|TRBV7-7|-
TGTGCTAGCAGACGACAGGCTCAAGAGACCCAGTACTTC
CASRRQAQETQYF
>TRBJ2-1|-|TRBV11-3|-
TGTGCCAGCAGCTTCCGGGGTGAGCAGTTCTTC
CASSFRGEQFF
>TRBJ1-2|-|TRBV6-5|TRBD1
TGTGCCAGCAGCCGGACAGGGTCTTGGGATGGCTACACCTTC
CASSRTGSWDGYTF
>TRBJ2-7|few|TRBV5-6|-
TGTGCCTGCATGCAATCAGGGGGGGAGCAGTACTTC
CACMQSGGEQYF
>TRBJ1-1|once|TRBV6-5|TRBD1
TGTGCCAGCCGCTTGGACAGGGGGAAAACTGAAGCTTTCTTT
CASRLDRGKTEAFF
>TRBJ2-2|few|TRBV5-1|TRBD1
TGCGCCAGCAGCACCGGGACAGGGAACACCGGGGAGCTGTTTTTT
CASSTGTGNTGELFF
>TRBJ2-3|-|TRBV7-2|TRBD2
TGTGCCAGCAGCTCTCCCGCGGGGGGCCGGGGCACAGATACGCAGTATTTT
CASSSPAGGRGTDTQYF
>TRBJ1-5|-|TRBV19|TRBD1
TGTGCCAGTACCCGACAGGGAGACAATCAGCCCCAGCATTTT
CASTRQGDNQPQHF
>TRBJ1-1|once|TRBV7-9|TRBD1
TGTGCCAGCAGCGCACAGGGGGGTGCGAACACTGAAGCTTTCTTT
CASSAQGGANTEAFF
>TRBJ1-5|-|TRBV7-8|TRBD1
TGTGCCAGCAGCCGGGACAGTAATCAGCCCCAGCATTTT
CASSRDSNQPQHF
>TRBJ1-1|-|TRBV3-1/TRBV3-2|-
TGTGCCAGCAGCCAAGATCCGGGGTCAAACACTGAAGCTTTCTTT
CASSQDPGSNTEAFF
>TRBJ2-1|-|TRBV3-1/TRBV3-2|TRBD2
TGTGCCAGCAGCCCGACTAGCGGGGGGGTAAACTACAATGAGCAGTTCTTC
CASSPTSGGVNYNEQFF
>TRBJ1-6|-|TRBV6-4|TRBD1
TGTGCCAGCAGTGAGGGACAGGGTCTCGCACCCCTCCACTTT
CASSEGQGLAPLHF
>TRBJ2-7|once|TRBV4-3|-
TGCGCCAGCAGCCAAGATTTTATCTACGAGCAGTACTTC
CASSQDFIYEQYF
>TRBJ1-1|-|TRBV14|-
TGTGCCAGCACGAGTCCGGGACTTACGAACACTGAAGCTTTCTTT
CASTSPGLTNTEAFF
>TRBJ1-2|-|TRBV12-3/TRBV12-4|-
TGTGCCAGCAGTCAGGAAGGCTATGGCTACACCTTC
CASSQEGYGYTF
>TRBJ1-4|-|TRBV21-1|-
TGTGCCAGCAGCTCGGGACAGGGGCCGAATGAAAAACTGTTTTTT
CASSSGQGPNEKLFF
>TRBJ2-2|-|TRBV7-2|TRBD2
TGTGCCAGCAGCTTAGAGCTCCTAGCGGGGTTGGGAAGGGCCGGGGAGCTGTTTTTT
CASSLELLAGLGRAGELFF
>TRBJ2-3|once|TRBV25-1|TRBD1
TGTGCCAGCTGCCCGGGACAGGGGGAGGTTAGCACAGATACGCAGTATTTT
CASCPGQGEVSTDTQYF
>TRBJ2-7|-|TRBV5-4|TRBD1
TGTGCCAGCAGCTTGGGAGGGGACAGGGCGAGCTACGAGCAGTACTTC
CASSLGGDRASYEQYF